Described below is a single T cell receptor (beta chain) sequence and its context. The antigen remains unidentified. This specimen belongs to a study of CD8+ T cells in alopecia areata. Isolated RNA was reverse transcribed into cDNA used as the sequencing template. The repertoire was sequenced with immunoSEQ multiplex PCR; TCRdb's copy has only in-frame clones and lacks some. The sample yields 250,000 or so clones, under 80% seen once. Study-wide findings and caveats: Relative to mice, TCR sharing across patients was less clear, a difference possibly HLA-related. Lesional tissue from the scalp (especially in alopecia totalis/universalis) showed higher clonality than normal scalp.

V gave up 4 bases and J gave up 5 bases, with 14 bases separating them. This CDR3 is 13 amino acids long. The germline CDR1 and CDR2 sequences are SQVTM and ANQGSEA. The chain uses TRBV29-1 and TRBJ1-1; D remains ambiguous. The source was CD4+ T cells sorted from blood, collected at week 0. The source of this sequence is a human donor with alopecia areata. CDR3 in DNA: TGCAGCGTTGGGTCACCGGTGGGGACTGAAGCTTTCTTT. It yields the protein CSVGSPVGTEAFF.